These 31 T cell receptor beta chains came from one sample sequenced in a study of blood T cell repertoires in COVID-19. The data were produced by immunoSEQ multiplex PCR, yet TCRdb's version contains in-frame clones alone and is incomplete. The sample yields around 220,000 clones, 87% seen once. What was sequenced was PBMCs or T cells enriched from blood (not recorded which). All receptors derive from a young woman with acute COVID-19.

The chain links TRBV2 to TRBJ1-2, with D perhaps TRBD1 (6 bases). CDR3 size: 12 residues. Trimming took off 6 bases at V and 7 bases at J, with 12 bases between the two ends. The germline V gene encodes CDR1 SNHLY and CDR2 FYNNEI. CDR3 DNA sequence: TGTGCCAGCAGCAGGGGTCAAAGTGGCTACACCTTC. Its protein is CASSRGQSGYTF.

The chain recombines TRBV10-3 with TRBJ2-7, with unresolved D. Trimming removed 2 bases at V and 2 bases at J, with 16 bases between. This CDR3 region has 16 residues. CDR1 and CDR2 from the germline V gene are ENHRY and SYGVKD. The CDR3 coding sequence is TGTGCCATCAGTGAGCCAGGTTCGAGCACGACCTACGAGCAGTACTTC. Residues: CAISEPGSSTTYEQYF.

This chain links TRBV5-1 with TRBJ1-6, with TRBD1 identical over 9 bases. V gave up 0 bases and J gave up 9 bases; unmatched junction bases: 4. The germline V gene encodes CDR1 SGHRS and CDR2 YFSETQ. The CDR3 totals 15 residues. This chain's CDR3 is CASSLGGQGSSPLHF. Written as DNA, the CDR3 is TGCGCCAGCAGCTTGGGGGGACAGGGCAGTTCACCCCTCCACTTT.

This chain links TRBV18 with TRBJ2-5; TRBD1 aligns across 7 bases. CDR3 length: 15 residues. Trimming removed 2 bases from V and 5 bases from J; junction bases left unmatched: 8. Per the germline V gene, CDR1 is KGHSH and CDR2 is LQKENI. The CDR3 spells CASSPRGQIVETQYF. In DNA form, the CDR3 reads TGTGCCAGCTCACCAAGGGGGCAGATTGTCGAGACCCAGTACTTC. The full variable domain, rest sourced from reference TRBV18 and TRBJ2-5, is NAGVMQNPRHLVRRRGQEARLRCSPMKGHSHVYWYRQLPEEGLKFMVYLQKENIIDESGMPKERFSAEFPKEGPSILRIQQVVRGDSAAYFCASSPRGQIVETQYFGPGTRLLVL.

The chain is built from TRBV4-3 and TRBJ1-2; D call uncertain. The CDR3 runs 15 residues. Germline V CDR1 and CDR2: LGHNA, YSLEER. The V end lost 0 bases, the J end lost 8 bases, and 16 bases lay between the germline ends. CDR3 protein: CASSQDVTAPVGYTF. For the CDR3, the DNA is TGCGCCAGCAGCCAAGATGTTACAGCCCCAGTCGGCTACACCTTC.

The chain employs TRBV6-2 or TRBV6-3 and TRBJ2-3; D call uncertain. The CDR3 loop spans 12 amino acids. Germline V gene sequence: CDR1 MNHEY, CDR2 SVGEGT. The V gene lost 5 bases and the J gene lost 3 bases, with 6 bases spanning the gap. The DNA for the CDR3 is TGTGCCAGCAGTCATGTGACAGATACGCAGTATTTT. This codes for CASSHVTDTQYF.

V is TRBV2 and J is TRBJ1-3; 8 nucleotides match TRBD1. Germline assignment: CDR1 SNHLY and CDR2 FYNNEI. V gave up 8 bases and J gave up 0 bases; unmatched junction bases: 6. This CDR3 has 15 amino acids. The CDR3 spells CASLRDRLSGNTIYF. The CDR3 DNA reads as TGTGCCAGCCTCCGGGACAGGCTCTCTGGAAACACCATATATTTT.

V and J are TRBV12-3 or TRBV12-4 and TRBJ2-7, with unresolved D. The CDR3 length is 13 residues. V gave up 3 bases and J gave up 0 bases, with 6 bases separating them. The CDR3 protein is CASSLRSSYEQYF. CDR3 nucleotide sequence: TGTGCCAGCAGTTTGAGGAGCTCCTACGAGCAGTACTTC.

The chain employs TRBV5-5 and TRBJ2-4; D call uncertain. This CDR3 region has 15 residues. The germline gives CDR1 SGHKS, CDR2 YYEKEE (reference sequence). V lost 0 bases and J lost 5, with 12 bases in between. Here the CDR3 reads CASSLVPGSENIQYF. CDR3 sequence (DNA): TGTGCCAGCAGCTTGGTCCCAGGATCGGAAAACATTCAGTACTTC.

CDR3 DNA: TGTGCCAGCAGTTTAGAAAACCTAGCCAAAAACATTCAGTACTTC. This codes for CASSLENLAKNIQYF. The chain combines TRBV6-5 with TRBJ2-4; D gene unclear. Germline V gene lookup returns CDR1 MNHEY and CDR2 SVGAGI. This CDR3 is built from 15 residues. Trimming pared 4 bases from V and 0 bases from J, leaving 10 bases between.

V is TRBV19 and J is TRBJ1-5; 7 bases agree with TRBD1. Trimming at V came to 3 bases and at J to 6 bases, leaving 11 bases not matched to a gene. The CDR3 totals 16 residues. CDR1 and CDR2 from the germline V gene are LNHDA and SQIVND (reference sequence). CDR3 nucleotide sequence: TGTGCCAGTAGTATCCAGACAGGGAGTGGGGGTCAGCCCCAGCATTTT. This encodes CASSIQTGSGGQPQHF.

The V gene is TRBV27, the J gene TRBJ2-6; a weak D match, TRBD2 (5 bases). V dropped 1 base and J dropped 2 bases, with 21 bases sitting between them. CDR1 MNHEY and CDR2 SMNVEV come from the germline V gene (reference sequence). This CDR3 contains 20 residues. DNA for the CDR3: TGTGCCAGCAGTTTATGGGATTCTCGGGGTCTCGTGGCTGGGGCCAACGTCCTGACTTTC. It yields the protein CASSLWDSRGLVAGANVLTF. The entire variable domain, with the rest obtained from reference TRBV27 and TRBJ2-6, is as follows: EAQVTQNPRYLITVTGKKLTVTCSQNMNHEYMSWYRQDPGLGLRQIYYSMNVEVTDKGDVPEGYKVSRKEKRNFPLILESPSPNQTSLYFCASSLWDSRGLVAGANVLTFGAGSRLTVL.

V and J are TRBV28 and TRBJ2-6, with TRBD1 as a possible D gene (6 bases). CDR3 length: 19 residues. Germline V CDR1 and CDR2: MDHEN, SYDVKM. Deletions cut 4 bases from V and 1 base from J, with 20 bases between. This CDR3 is CASSWRLGRGRSGANVLTF. As DNA, the CDR3 is TGTGCCAGCAGTTGGAGGCTGGGCAGGGGTAGGTCTGGGGCCAACGTCCTGACTTTC.

V is TRBV20-1 and J is TRBJ2-1, with 8 bases lining up with TRBD2. CDR3 length: 15 amino acids. V dropped 3 bases and J dropped 7; count of bases not matched to a gene: 11. Germline CDR1 is DFQATT and CDR2 is SNEGSKA (reference sequence). In DNA, the CDR3 is TGCAGTGCTAGTGGACTAGCCTTCGGGGGGAATGAGCAGTTCTTC. It encodes CSASGLAFGGNEQFF.

This clone was found once. The rearrangement links TRBV19 to TRBJ2-1; D might be TRBD1 (5 bases). Germline V CDR1 and CDR2: LNHDA, SQIVND (reference sequence). The CDR3 totals 12 residues. Deletions cut 7 bases from V and 4 bases from J, with 8 bases between. The CDR3 sequence: CASTGPYNEQFF. CDR3 in DNA: TGTGCCAGTACAGGGCCGTACAATGAGCAGTTCTTC.

This sequence joins TRBV24-1 and TRBJ1-1; D call uncertain. Germline V gives CDR1 KGHDR, CDR2 SFDVKD. V lost 3 bases, J lost 4 bases, and 14 bases lay in between. This CDR3 is built from 15 residues. The CDR3: CATSDTREGITEAFF. The CDR3 bases are TGTGCCACCAGTGATACCCGGGAAGGGATCACTGAAGCTTTCTTT.

This rearrangement joins TRBV3-1 (or the pseudogene TRBV3-2) to TRBJ1-1; no clear D. The CDR3 totals 13 residues. CDR1 and CDR2 (germline): LGHDT, YNNKEL (reference sequence). V shed 3 bases and J shed 4 bases, with 9 bases lying between them. The CDR3 bases are TGTGCCAGCAGCCAGGGAGGGAGCACTGAAGCTTTCTTT. Translated, it gives CASSQGGSTEAFF.

This chain links TRBV6-1 with TRBJ2-4; D is perhaps TRBD1 (5 bases). Germline loops: CDR1 MNHNS, CDR2 SASEGT. This CDR3 region has 12 residues. V shed 2 bases and J shed 13 bases, with 12 bases lying between them. CDR3 coding DNA: TGTGCCAGCAGTGAAAGGGTGGGGCGACAGTACTTC. Translation gives CASSERVGRQYF.

This clone was seen only once. The J gene is TRBJ1-1, the V gene TRBV7-5. TRBV7-5 is described as a pseudogene. The CDR3 runs to 16 residues. The CDR3 DNA is TGTGCCAGAAGCTACAAACCGGGCCAAACCGGGGGTGAAGCTTTCTTT. The encoded protein is CARSYKPGQTGGEAFF.

This clone occurred once. This sample also contains other DNA sequences that code for the same CDR3. The chain couples TRBV27 to TRBJ2-1; 8 nucleotides line up with TRBD2. Trimming removed 2 bases from V and 4 bases from J; junction bases left unmatched: 1. CDR3 length: 14 amino acids. From germline, CDR1 is MNHEY and CDR2 SMNVEV (reference sequence). CDR3 sequence (DNA): TGTGCCAGCAGTTTAGCGGGAGGATACAATGAGCAGTTCTTC. It codes for CASSLAGGYNEQFF.

The gene calls are TRBV6-5 and TRBJ1-2, with a possible D match to TRBD1 (6 bases). The CDR3 extends over 14 amino acids. V was shortened by 7 bases and J by 5 bases, with 17 bases between the two germline ends. Germline V gene data show CDR1 as MNHEY and CDR2 as SVGAGI. The CDR3 loop reads CASTQGRGGYGYTF. In DNA, the CDR3 is TGTGCCAGCACCCAGGGGCGAGGGGGATATGGCTACACCTTC.

The count of this clone is one. This rearrangement joins TRBV7-9 to TRBJ1-1; D possibly corresponds to TRBD1 (6 bases). V lost 2 bases to trimming and J lost 5 bases, with 15 bases between them. The CDR3 length is 15 residues. Germline assignment: CDR1 SEHNR and CDR2 FQNEAQ (reference sequence). CDR3 amino acids: CASSLTGGHRTEAFF. The CDR3 DNA is TGTGCCAGCAGCTTAACGGGGGGACACAGGACTGAAGCTTTCTTT.

This clone was recorded a few times. The V and J genes are TRBV5-6 and TRBJ2-3, with a weak D call TRBD1 (5 bases). Trimming took 6 bases from V and 5 from J, leaving 10 bases between them. Germline V gives CDR1 SGHDT, CDR2 YYEEEE. CDR3 length: 12 amino acids. The CDR3 coding sequence is TGTGCCAGCACCCTAGGGGTAGATACGCAGTATTTT. As protein: CASTLGVDTQYF. Variable domain in full (rest from reference TRBV5-6 and TRBJ2-3): DAGVTQSPTHLIKTRGQQVTLRCSPKSGHDTVSWYQQALGQGPQFIFQYYEEEERQRGNFPDRFSGHQFPNYSSELNVNALLLGDSALYLCASTLGVDTQYFGPGTRLTVL.

The chain recombines TRBV27 with TRBJ1-6; 7 positions match TRBD1. This CDR3 region has 17 residues. V lost 6 bases and J lost 4; bases outside the gene matches: 12. Germline CDR1 MNHEY, CDR2 SMNVEV (reference sequence). For the CDR3, the DNA is TGTGCCAGCAGCAAAGGACAGGCTCGGTGGTATAATTCACCCCTCCACTTT. Its translation: CASSKGQARWYNSPLHF.

This clone has only one observation. The rearrangement links TRBV5-1 to TRBJ2-7; 8 bases are shared with TRBD1. The germline gives CDR1 SGHRS, CDR2 YFSETQ. The CDR3 has 14 residues. Losses at the gene ends were 4 bases for V and 7 bases for J; bases not matched to a gene: 10. The CDR3 here is CASSLGQGWGEQYF. In DNA, the CDR3 is TGCGCCAGCAGCCTCGGACAGGGATGGGGTGAGCAGTACTTC.

This chain joins TRBV30 and TRBJ2-3; possibly TRBD1 for D (5 bases). The germline V gene has CDR1 GTSNPN and CDR2 SVGIG (reference sequence). V shed 3 bases and J shed 4 bases, with 17 bases lying between them. This CDR3 comprises 15 residues. The CDR3 bases are TGTGCCTGGAGGGCGGCTGGGGCTAGTCCAGATACGCAGTATTTT. Protein: CAWRAAGASPDTQYF.

The J gene is TRBJ2-1, the V gene TRBV6-1, with a possible D match to TRBD1 (6 bases). The CDR3 is 12 residues long. Germline loops: CDR1 MNHNS, CDR2 SASEGT. The V end lost 2 bases, the J end lost 9 bases, and 8 bases lay between the germline ends. In nucleotides, the CDR3 is TGTGCCAGCAGTGAACAGGGGCCTGAGCAGTTCTTC. Its protein is CASSEQGPEQFF.

The gene calls are TRBV5-1 and TRBJ1-1, with 7 bases that match TRBD1. V was clipped by 4 bases and J by 5 bases; unmatched bases: 11. This CDR3 is built from 15 residues. Looked up from germline, CDR1 is SGHRS and CDR2 is YFSETQ. Here the CDR3 reads CASSIRQGGGTEAFF. CDR3 nucleotide sequence: TGCGCCAGCAGCATCCGACAGGGCGGAGGGACTGAAGCTTTCTTT.

The rearrangement uses TRBV19 and TRBJ2-3, with TRBD1 matching over 7 bases. The CDR3 has 17 residues. J gave up 4 bases and V 4 bases, and 14 bases lay outside the gene matches. CDR1 is LNHDA, CDR2 SQIVND, per germline (reference sequence). CDR3 nucleotide sequence: TGTGCCAGTAGTACCAGGGGGACCCCCCCCATTGCAGATACGCAGTATTTT. It is translated as CASSTRGTPPIADTQYF.

This clone was recorded once. The genes are TRBV19 and TRBJ1-1; 7 nucleotides line up with TRBD1. The J segment lost 0 bases and the V segment lost 3 bases, leaving 7 bases of the junction unmatched. The length of the CDR3 is 16 residues. CDR1 is LNHDA, CDR2 SQIVND, per germline (reference sequence). The CDR3 sequence: CASSMVQGQMNTEAFF. The CDR3 DNA follows: TGTGCCAGTAGTATGGTTCAGGGACAGATGAACACTGAAGCTTTCTTT.

This chain joins TRBV11-2 and TRBJ2-1; 9 nucleotides match TRBD2. Trimming removed 5 bases from V and 4 bases from J; junction bases left unmatched: 9. Germline lookup yields CDR1 SGHAT and CDR2 FQNNGV. This CDR3 region has 16 residues. In nucleotides, the CDR3 is TGTGCCAGCAGCCATAGTGGTAGCGGGAGATACAATGAGCAGTTCTTC. This gives the protein CASSHSGSGRYNEQFF.